The 4 T cell receptor beta chains presented below share a single source sample, sequenced in a study of blood T cell repertoires in COVID-19. The data were produced by immunoSEQ multiplex PCR, yet TCRdb's version contains in-frame clones alone and is incomplete. This sample has about 430,000 clones; roughly 88% occur once, and the top ten carry 0.95% to 1%. The sequenced material came from PBMCs or T cells enriched from blood (not recorded which). All receptors come from a woman in her 30s with acute COVID-19.

V gene TRBV10-3 combines with J gene TRBJ1-1, with D tentatively TRBD1 (6 bases). Germline V lookup: CDR1 ENHRY, CDR2 SYGVKD. Trimming removed 3 bases at V and 1 base at J, with 9 bases between. The CDR3 is 14 residues long. The CDR3 bases are TGTGCCATCAGTGATCGGGGGGCGAACACTGAAGCTTTCTTT. Amino acids: CAISDRGANTEAFF.

The CDR3 loop is CASGPGQGFDYGYTF. In DNA, the CDR3 is TGTGCTAGTGGCCCAGGACAGGGATTTGACTATGGCTACACCTTC. The chain uses TRBV12-5 and TRBJ1-2; TRBD1 matches 8 bases. Germline V gene lookup returns CDR1 LGHNT and CDR2 FRNRAP. After removal of 6 bases from V and 3 bases from J, the junction contained 9 bases not matched to a gene. This CDR3 contains 15 residues.

The chain carries TRBV28 and TRBJ1-5, with D possibly matching TRBD1 (6 bases). The CDR3 is 17 residues long. Between the trimmed V and J ends, which lost 6 bases and 0 bases, there was a span of 18 bases. Germline assignment: CDR1 MDHEN and CDR2 SYDVKM. CDR3 sequence: CASSSEQGPISNQPQHF. DNA for the CDR3: TGTGCCAGCAGCTCCGAACAGGGACCTATTAGCAATCAGCCCCAGCATTTT.

The chain uses TRBV19 and TRBJ2-7; TRBD2 is a possible D gene (5 bases). The V gene lost 0 bases and the J gene lost 6 bases, with 9 bases spanning the gap. Germline assignment: CDR1 LNHDA and CDR2 SQIVND (reference sequence). This CDR3 spans 13 amino acids. DNA for the CDR3: TGTGCCAGTAGTATAGAAGGAGGAGGCGAGCAGTACTTC. This codes for CASSIEGGGEQYF. Based on the CDR3 plus reference TRBV19 and TRBJ2-7, the full variable domain is DGGITQSPKYLFRKEGQNVTLSCEQNLNHDAMYWYRQDPGQGLRLIYYSQIVNDFQKGDIAEGYSVSREKKESFPLTVTSAQKNPTAFYLCASSIEGGGEQYFGPGTRLTVT.